Sequencing of this T cell receptor (beta chain) was carried out in a study of cytomegalovirus exposure and HLA in healthy donors. Study details: As an earlier analysis found, 150 million to 200 million T cells yielded about 120 million unique TCR beta sequences.

It was with 60 Vbeta and 13 Jbeta primers that the PCR ran. Measured with immunoSEQ multiplex PCR; TCRdb has only the in-frame clones, and not every one. This table lists 20,000 to 25,000 clones. Trimming cost V 9 bases and J 4 bases, with 18 bases left between them. This CDR3 comprises 15 residues. CDR1 is MNHNS and CDR2 is SASEGT in the germline V gene. Note on this clone: Antigen specificity is unknown.

Whole-study findings and limits: Generally TCR sequences proved uncommon, though certain public TCRs appeared in numerous donors.

Sequencing was performed on PBMCs. The TCR originated in a male donor in good health and CMV-seropositive. The chain employs TRBV6-1 and TRBJ1-4; TRBD1 is a possible D gene (6 bases). CDR3: CASSRVRGDNEKLFF. In DNA, the CDR3 is TGTGCCAGTTCGAGGGTCAGGGGAGATAATGAAAAACTGTTTTTT.